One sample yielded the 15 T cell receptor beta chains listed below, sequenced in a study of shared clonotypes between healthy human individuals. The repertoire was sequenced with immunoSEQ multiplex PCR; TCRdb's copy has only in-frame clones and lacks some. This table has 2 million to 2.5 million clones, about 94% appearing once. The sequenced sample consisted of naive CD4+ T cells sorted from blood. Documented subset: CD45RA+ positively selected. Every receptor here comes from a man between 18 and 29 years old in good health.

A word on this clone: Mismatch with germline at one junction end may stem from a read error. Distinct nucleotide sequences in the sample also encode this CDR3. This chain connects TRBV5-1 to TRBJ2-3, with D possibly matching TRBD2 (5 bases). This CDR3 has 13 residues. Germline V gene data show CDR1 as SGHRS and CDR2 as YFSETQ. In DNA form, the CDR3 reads TGCGCCAGCAGTTTGGCCGGGGCAGATACGCAGTATTTT. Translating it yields CASSLAGADTQYF.

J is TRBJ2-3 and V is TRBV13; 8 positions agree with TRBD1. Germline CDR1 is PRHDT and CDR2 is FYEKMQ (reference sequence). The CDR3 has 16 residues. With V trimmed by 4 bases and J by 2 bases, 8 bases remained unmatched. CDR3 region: CASSYRTGMTTDTQYF. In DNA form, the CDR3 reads TGTGCCAGCAGCTATCGGACAGGGATGACCACAGATACGCAGTATTTT.

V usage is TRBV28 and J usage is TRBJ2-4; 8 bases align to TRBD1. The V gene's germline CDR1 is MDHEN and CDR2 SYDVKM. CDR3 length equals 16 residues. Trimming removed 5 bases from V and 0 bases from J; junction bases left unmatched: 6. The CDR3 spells CASSPQGAGAKNIQYF. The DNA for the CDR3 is TGTGCCAGCAGTCCTCAGGGGGCCGGAGCCAAAAACATTCAGTACTTC.

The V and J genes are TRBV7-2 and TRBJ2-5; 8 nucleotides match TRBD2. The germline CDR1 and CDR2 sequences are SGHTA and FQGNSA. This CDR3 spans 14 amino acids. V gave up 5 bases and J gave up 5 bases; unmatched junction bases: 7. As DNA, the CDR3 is TGTGCCAGCAGCCCGGGGGGGGTGTCGGAGACCCAGTACTTC. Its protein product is CASSPGGVSETQYF.

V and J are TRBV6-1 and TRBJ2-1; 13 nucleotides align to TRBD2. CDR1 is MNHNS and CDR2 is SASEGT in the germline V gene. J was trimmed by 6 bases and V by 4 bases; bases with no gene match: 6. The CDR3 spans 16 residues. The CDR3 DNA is TGTGCCAGCAGTGGGACTAGCGGGAGAATCTCCAATGAGCAGTTCTTC. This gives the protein CASSGTSGRISNEQFF.

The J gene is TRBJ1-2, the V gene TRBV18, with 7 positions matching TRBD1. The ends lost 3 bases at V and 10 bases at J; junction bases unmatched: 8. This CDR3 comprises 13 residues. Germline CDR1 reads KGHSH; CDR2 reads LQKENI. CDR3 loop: CASSPPGQLSYTF. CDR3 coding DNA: TGTGCCAGCTCACCGCCGGGACAGCTCTCCTACACCTTC.

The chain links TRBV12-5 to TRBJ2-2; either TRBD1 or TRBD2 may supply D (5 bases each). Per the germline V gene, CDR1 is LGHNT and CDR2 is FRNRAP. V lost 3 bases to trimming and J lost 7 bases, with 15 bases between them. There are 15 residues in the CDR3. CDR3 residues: CASGLSGAGGGELFF. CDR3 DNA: TGTGCTAGTGGTTTATCCGGGGCTGGTGGCGGGGAGCTGTTTTTT.

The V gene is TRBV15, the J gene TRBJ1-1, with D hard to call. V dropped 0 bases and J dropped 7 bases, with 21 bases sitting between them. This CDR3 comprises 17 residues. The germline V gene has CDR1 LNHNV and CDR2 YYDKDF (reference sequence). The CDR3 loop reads CATSRDGNRPGISEAFF. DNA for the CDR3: TGTGCCACCAGCAGAGATGGGAATAGGCCTGGTATAAGTGAAGCTTTCTTT.

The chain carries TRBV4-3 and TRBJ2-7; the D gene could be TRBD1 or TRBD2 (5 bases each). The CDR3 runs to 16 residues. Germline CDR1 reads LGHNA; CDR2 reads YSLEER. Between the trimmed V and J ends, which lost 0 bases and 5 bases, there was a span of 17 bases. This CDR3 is CASSQDRAGLAHEQYF. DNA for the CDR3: TGCGCCAGCAGCCAAGATAGGGCAGGGTTAGCGCACGAGCAGTACTTC.

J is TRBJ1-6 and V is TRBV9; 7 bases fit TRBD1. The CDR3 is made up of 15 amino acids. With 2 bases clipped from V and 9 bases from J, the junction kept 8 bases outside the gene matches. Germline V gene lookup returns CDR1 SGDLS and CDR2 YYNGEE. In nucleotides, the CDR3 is TGTGCCAGCAGCGTCGAGGACAGGATAACTTCACCCCTCCACTTT. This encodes CASSVEDRITSPLHF.

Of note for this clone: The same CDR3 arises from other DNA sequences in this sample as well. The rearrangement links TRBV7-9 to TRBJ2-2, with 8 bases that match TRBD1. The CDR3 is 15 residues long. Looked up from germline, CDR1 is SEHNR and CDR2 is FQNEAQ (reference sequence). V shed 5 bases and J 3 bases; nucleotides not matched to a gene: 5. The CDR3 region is CASSPGTGYTGELFF. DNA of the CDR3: TGTGCCAGCAGCCCCGGGACAGGATACACCGGGGAGCTGTTTTTT.

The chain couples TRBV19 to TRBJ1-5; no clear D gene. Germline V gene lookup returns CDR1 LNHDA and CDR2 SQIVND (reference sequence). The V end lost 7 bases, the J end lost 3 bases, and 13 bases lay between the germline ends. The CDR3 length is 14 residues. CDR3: CASTPGVPNQPQHF. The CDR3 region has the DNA TGTGCCAGTACCCCGGGAGTTCCCAATCAGCCCCAGCATTTT.

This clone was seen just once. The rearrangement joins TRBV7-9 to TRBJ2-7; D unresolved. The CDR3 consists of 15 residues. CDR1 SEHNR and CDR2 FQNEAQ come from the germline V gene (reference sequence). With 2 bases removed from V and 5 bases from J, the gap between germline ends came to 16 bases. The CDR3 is CASSLLGALSHEQYF. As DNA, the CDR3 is TGTGCCAGCAGCTTACTGGGCGCCCTGAGCCACGAGCAGTACTTC. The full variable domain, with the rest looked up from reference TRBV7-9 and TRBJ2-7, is DTGVSQNPRHKITKRGQNVTFRCDPISEHNRLYWYRQTLGQGPEFLTYFQNEAQLEKSRLLSDRFSAERPKGSFSTLEIQRTEQGDSAMYLCASSLLGALSHEQYFGPGTRLTVT.

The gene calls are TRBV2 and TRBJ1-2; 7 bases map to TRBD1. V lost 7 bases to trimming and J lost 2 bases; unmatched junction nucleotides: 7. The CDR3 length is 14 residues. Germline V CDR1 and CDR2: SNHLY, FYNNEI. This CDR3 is CASIGETGNYGYTF. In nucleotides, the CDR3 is TGTGCCAGCATAGGGGAGACAGGGAACTATGGCTACACCTTC.

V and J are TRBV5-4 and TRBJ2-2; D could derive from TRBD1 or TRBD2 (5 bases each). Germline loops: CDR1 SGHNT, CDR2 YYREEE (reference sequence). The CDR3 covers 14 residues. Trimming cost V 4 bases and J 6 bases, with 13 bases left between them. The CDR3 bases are TGTGCCAGCAGCGGCCCCGGGACGGCCGGGGAGCTGTTTTTT. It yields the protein CASSGPGTAGELFF.